The clone carrying this T cell receptor (beta chain) turned up a few times. The donors, aged about 6 to 100, were healthy Caucasians from Russia. Samples each had at least 5 micrograms of total RNA extracted. The sample belongs to a study of blood T cells in healthy people across ages. The second PCR ran about 6 to 11 cycles with a sample-barcoded 5' primer and J-beta primers. Each CDR3 protein is one row after TCRdb ran MiXCR on the 5' RACE reads. Among about 930,000 distinct CDR3 sequences listed, about 29% were seen once. J lost 2 bases, V lost 1 base, and 6 bases had no gene match. Germline V gene sequence: CDR1 SGHTA, CDR2 FQGNSA. The CDR3 has 16 residues. The sample was also linked to a second study, of T cells of mothers and their children. In that study: The donor cohort consisted of three healthy Caucasian mothers and their six children.

This receptor was identified in a woman aged 40 to 55 in good health. The chain combines TRBV7-2 with TRBJ2-3, with TRBD1 matching 7 bases. The sequenced sample was blood. The CDR3 loop is CASSLGRGGVTDTQYF. The CDR3 DNA sequence: TGTGCCAGCAGCTTAGGTCGAGGGGGCGTCACAGATACGCAGTATTTT.